The source of this T cell receptor (beta chain) is a study of OX40 agonist ivuxolimab in advanced cancers. Study-level background: The dose-escalation cohort was around 83% male, with a mean age of about 56 years, ranging roughly 20 to 90.

The CDR3 length is 15 residues. In germline, CDR1 is SGHTA, CDR2 FQGTGA. V gave up 4 bases and J gave up 4 bases; unmatched junction bases: 9. Clones were sequenced by immunoSEQ multiplex PCR, and TCRdb holds only the in-frame ones, with some missing. The data contain tens of thousands of clones, over 75% of them singletons. The J gene is TRBJ1-2, the V gene TRBV7-3; 7 bases align to TRBD1. Material: CD4+ or CD8+ T cells sorted from blood, obtained in a trial of the OX40 agonist ivuxolimab. The TCR sequence derives from an adult with an advanced solid tumor such as melanoma, head and neck, liver or kidney cancer. In DNA, the CDR3 is TGTGCCAGCAGCTCCGGGGCAGGGGGATCCTATGGCTACACCTTC. Encoded protein: CASSSGAGGSYGYTF.